This T cell receptor beta chain emerged from a study of cytomegalovirus exposure and HLA in healthy donors. In this sample, this clone turned up once. Its antigen remains unknown. Study-wide results and limits: It was approximately 170 TCR beta chains that were listed as cytomegalovirus-associated. Reports credit the classifier with highly specific, highly sensitive diagnosis of cytomegalovirus status. Later, an analysis found that TCR clusters from the first cohort tended to co-occur in the 120 or so validation repertoires.

From the approximately 120-subject validation cohort, which was separate from the roughly 620-subject first cohort, the donors were drawn. Sequencing was performed with immunoSEQ multiplex PCR; in TCRdb, only in-frame clones are kept and a portion is missing. Among 130,000 to 150,000 clones listed, almost 90% were seen once. The receptor comes from a woman aged 18-35 years in good health and CMV-seropositive. Source material: PBMCs.

CDR3 bases: TGTGCCAGCAGCTTGGGTCAGGGAGCGGGAGTACCCAATGAGCAGTTCTTC. It is translated as CASSLGQGAGVPNEQFF. The J gene is TRBJ2-1, the V gene TRBV5-4, with 8 nucleotides matching TRBD2. CDR1 is SGHNT, CDR2 YYREEE, per germline (reference sequence). J gave up 6 bases and V 0 bases, and 11 bases lay outside the gene matches. This CDR3 region has 17 residues.